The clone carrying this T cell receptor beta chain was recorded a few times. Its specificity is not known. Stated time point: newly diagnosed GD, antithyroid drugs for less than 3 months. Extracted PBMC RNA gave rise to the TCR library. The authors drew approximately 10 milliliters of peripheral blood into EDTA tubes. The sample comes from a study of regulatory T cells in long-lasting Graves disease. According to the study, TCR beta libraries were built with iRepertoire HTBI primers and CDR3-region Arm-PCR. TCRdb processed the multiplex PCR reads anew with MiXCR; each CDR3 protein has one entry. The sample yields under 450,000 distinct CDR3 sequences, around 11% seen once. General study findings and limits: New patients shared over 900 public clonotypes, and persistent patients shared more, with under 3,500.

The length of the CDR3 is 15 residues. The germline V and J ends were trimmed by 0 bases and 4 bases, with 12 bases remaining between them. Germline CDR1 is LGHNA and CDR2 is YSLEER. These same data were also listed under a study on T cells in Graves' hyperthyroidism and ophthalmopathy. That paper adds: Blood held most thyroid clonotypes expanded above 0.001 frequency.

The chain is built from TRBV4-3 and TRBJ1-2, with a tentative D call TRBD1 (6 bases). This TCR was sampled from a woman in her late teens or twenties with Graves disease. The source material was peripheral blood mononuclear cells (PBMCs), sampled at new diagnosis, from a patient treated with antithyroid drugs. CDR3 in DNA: TGCGCCAGCAGCCAAGAAGTAGTAGGGGGCTATGGCTACACCTTC. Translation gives CASSQEVVGGYGYTF.